The 26 T cell receptor beta chains reported below all come from one sample, sequenced in a study of vaccination effects on CD4 cells after COVID-19. Clones were sequenced by immunoSEQ multiplex PCR, and TCRdb holds only the in-frame ones, with some missing. The top ten clones hold 9% to 15% of a sample with roughly 63,000 clones, 80% of them seen once. Their antigens remain unidentified. Pools of viral peptides were used by the ViraFEST assay to expand antigen-specific CD4+ T cells ahead of sequencing. Culture lasted under 13 days before CD4+ T cell isolation. Having tested negative for nucleocapsid antibodies, the vaccine recipients showed no prior SARS-CoV-2 infection. Sequenced material: CD4+ T cells from PBMCs cultured with SARS-CoV-2 spike peptides, taken before COVID-19 vaccination. The receptors were gathered from a human donor who received a COVID-19 vaccine.

The chain joins TRBV5-1 to TRBJ2-2; the D gene is possibly TRBD2 (6 bases). Per germline, CDR1 SGHRS and CDR2 YFSETQ. Deletions cut 1 base from V and 5 bases from J, with 12 bases between. CDR3 length equals 15 residues. The chain's CDR3 is CASSLTGSGTGELFF. As DNA, the CDR3 is TGCGCCAGCAGCTTGACCGGCAGCGGGACCGGGGAGCTGTTTTTT.

In this sample, this clone turned up once. The chain is built from TRBV24-1 and TRBJ2-5; TRBD1 is a possible D gene (6 bases). This CDR3 comprises 12 residues. Between the trimmed V and J ends, which lost 7 bases and 1 base, there was a span of 6 bases. Germline-derived CDR1 and CDR2 are KGHDR and SFDVKD. The DNA for the CDR3 is TGTGCCACCAGGGACAGCCAAGAGACCCAGTACTTC. Its protein is CATRDSQETQYF.

This clone was seen more than once but under ten times. CDR3 region: CASRSGYGELFF. The CDR3 DNA reads as TGTGCCAGCAGGAGCGGATACGGGGAGCTGTTTTTT. The chain combines TRBV12-3 or TRBV12-4 with TRBJ2-2, with D tentatively TRBD2 (5 bases). The CDR3 has 12 amino acids. Trimming removed 6 bases at V and 7 bases at J, with 9 bases between.

The chain joins TRBV7-8 to TRBJ2-3, with D tentatively TRBD1 or TRBD2 (5 bases each). Trimming removed 4 bases at V and 5 bases at J, with 13 bases between. Germline CDR1 and CDR2: SGHVS and FQNEAQ. The CDR3 is 14 amino acids. CDR3 coding DNA: TGTGCCAGCAGCTCGGGACGGGTCATAGATACGCAGTATTTT. Its translation is CASSSGRVIDTQYF.

This chain uses TRBV7-2 with TRBJ2-1, with D possibly being TRBD1 (7 bases). There are 15 residues in the CDR3. V gave up 5 bases and J gave up 3 bases, with 14 bases separating them. Looked up from germline, CDR1 is SGHTA and CDR2 is FQGNSA. The CDR3 loop is CASSPAGGIYNEQFF. CDR3 sequence (DNA): TGTGCCAGCAGCCCCGCAGGGGGGATCTACAATGAGCAGTTCTTC.

This rearrangement joins TRBV7-9 to TRBJ1-2; tentative D call: TRBD1 (5 bases). Between the trimmed V and J ends, which lost 3 bases and 8 bases, there was a span of 19 bases. The germline V gene has CDR1 SEHNR and CDR2 FQNEAQ (reference sequence). The CDR3 runs 15 residues. The CDR3 DNA reads TGTGCCAGCAGCTTCGAGGTGCCGGGGCCGGGAGGCTACACCTTC. As protein: CASSFEVPGPGGYTF. Using reference TRBV7-9 and TRBJ1-2 for the parts outside the CDR3, the full variable domain is DTGVSQNPRHKITKRGQNVTFRCDPISEHNRLYWYRQTLGQGPEFLTYFQNEAQLEKSRLLSDRFSAERPKGSFSTLEIQRTEQGDSAMYLCASSFEVPGPGGYTFGSGTRLTVV.

The CDR3 loop is CASSLGGDSYNEQFF. In DNA form, the CDR3 reads TGCGCCAGCAGCCTTGGGGGGGACTCCTACAATGAGCAGTTCTTC. The J gene is TRBJ2-1, the V gene TRBV5-1; 7 positions match TRBD2. The CDR3 is 15 residues long. V gave up 4 bases and J gave up 0 bases; unmatched junction bases: 4. Germline V lookup: CDR1 SGHRS, CDR2 YFSETQ.

The CDR3 DNA follows: TGTGCCAGCAGCGTGGGGGGCGCGGGGAATTCACCCCTCCACTTT. Translating it yields CASSVGGAGNSPLHF. The chain has TRBV9 and TRBJ1-6; possibly TRBD1 for D (6 bases). In germline, CDR1 is SGDLS, CDR2 YYNGEE. The CDR3 has 15 residues. V was clipped by 2 bases and J by 7 bases, with 13 bases between them.

The CDR3 reads CASSSSQPLGNEQFF. The CDR3 DNA sequence: TGTGCCAGCAGCTCCTCCCAGCCCTTGGGCAATGAGCAGTTCTTC. The chain uses TRBV11-3 and TRBJ2-1; D is uncertain. Germline V gene lookup returns CDR1 SGHNT and CDR2 YENEEA. The V gene lost 4 bases and the J gene lost 6 bases, with 16 bases spanning the gap. CDR3 length equals 15 residues.

J is TRBJ1-5 and V is TRBV7-9; tentatively, D is TRBD1 (6 bases). The CDR3 consists of 16 residues. The germline V and J ends were trimmed by 1 base and 0 bases, with 10 bases remaining between them. CDR1 and CDR2 (germline): SEHNR, FQNEAQ (reference sequence). CDR3 sequence reads: CASSLGSGDSNQPQHF. CDR3 nucleotide sequence: TGTGCCAGCAGCTTAGGGTCAGGGGATAGCAATCAGCCCCAGCATTTT.

The gene calls are TRBV2 and TRBJ2-7; D unresolved. Germline CDR1 SNHLY, CDR2 FYNNEI. CDR3 length equals 12 residues. V lost 5 bases to trimming and J lost 3 bases, with 8 bases between them. This CDR3 reads CASSKGGYEQYV. The CDR3 DNA follows: TGTGCCAGCAGTAAGGGCGGCTACGAGCAGTACGTC.

CDR3 in DNA: TGCGCCAGCAGCCGCCCGGGGGCGACCTACAATGAGCAGTTCTTC. This sequence encodes CASSRPGATYNEQFF. The chain has TRBV4-3 and TRBJ2-1; D is tentatively TRBD1 or TRBD2 (6 bases each). CDR3 size: 15 residues. Germline V lookup: CDR1 LGHNA, CDR2 YSLEER. V lost 4 bases to trimming and J lost 2 bases, with 12 bases between them.

This clone has a handful of counts. The chain is built from TRBV5-6 and TRBJ1-6; the D is unclear. From germline, CDR1 is SGHDT and CDR2 YYEEEE. Trimming took off 0 bases at V and 3 bases at J, with 10 bases between the two ends. The CDR3 spans 16 residues. CDR3 bases: TGTGCCAGCAGCTTGGGAGGTAGTGGCTATAATTCACCCCTCCACTTT. Its translation: CASSLGGSGYNSPLHF.

The J gene is TRBJ1-1, the V gene TRBV5-1; D is unresolved. Trimming pared 3 bases from V and 1 base from J, leaving 7 bases between. Looked up from germline, CDR1 is SGHRS and CDR2 is YFSETQ. The CDR3 consists of 13 residues. The CDR3 reads CASSSDGNTEAFF. In nucleotides, the CDR3 is TGCGCCAGCAGCTCCGACGGGAACACTGAAGCTTTCTTT.

The rearrangement joins TRBV5-1 to TRBJ2-3, with unresolved D. With 0 bases removed from V and 4 bases from J, the gap between germline ends came to 9 bases. The length of the CDR3 is 14 residues. Germline-derived CDR1 and CDR2 are SGHRS and YFSETQ. This CDR3 is CASSLGVGSDTQYF. The CDR3, as DNA: TGCGCCAGCAGCTTGGGGGTAGGATCAGATACGCAGTATTTT.

This chain joins TRBV5-1 and TRBJ2-5; tentative D call: TRBD1 (5 bases). CDR1 and CDR2 (germline): SGHRS, YFSETQ. Trimming shortened V by 0 bases and J by 2 bases, and 11 bases separated the two germline ends. CDR3 size: 15 residues. CDR3 DNA sequence: TGCGCCAGCAGCTTGGGGGCGACAGCTCAAGAGACCCAGTACTTC. Residues: CASSLGATAQETQYF.

The V call is TRBV5-1, the J call TRBJ2-5; possible D gene TRBD1, 5 bases. V was clipped by 1 base and J by 2 bases, with 12 bases between them. The CDR3 extends over 15 amino acids. The V gene's germline CDR1 is SGHRS and CDR2 YFSETQ. DNA of the CDR3: TGCGCCAGCAGCTTGTGGGGCCGATCGCAAGAGACCCAGTACTTC. As protein: CASSLWGRSQETQYF.

The chain employs TRBV9 and TRBJ1-5; possible D gene TRBD1, 5 bases. The V gene lost 4 bases and the J gene lost 0 bases, with 11 bases spanning the gap. Germline V CDR1 and CDR2: SGDLS, YYNGEE. The CDR3 is 15 residues long. CDR3 nucleotide sequence: TGTGCCAGCAGCCCCAGAGGGGCTAGCAATCAGCCCCAGCATTTT. Its protein product is CASSPRGASNQPQHF.

The DNA for the CDR3 is TGTGCCAGCAGCCTCCAGGGGACCCTCACAGATACGCAGTATTTT. This sequence encodes CASSLQGTLTDTQYF. The V gene is TRBV7-2, the J gene TRBJ2-3; perhaps TRBD1 as D (6 bases). V was clipped by 5 bases and J by 2 bases, with 14 bases between them. The CDR3 runs 15 residues. CDR1 is SGHTA and CDR2 is FQGNSA in the germline V gene.

This clone has just a few counts. The chain employs TRBV6-5 and TRBJ2-7; D remains ambiguous. The V end lost 5 bases, the J end lost 0 bases, and 5 bases lay between the germline ends. The germline CDR1 and CDR2 sequences are MNHEY and SVGAGI. The CDR3 is 12 residues long. The CDR3 region is CASSTSSYEQYV. The DNA for the CDR3 is TGTGCCAGCAGTACGAGCTCCTACGAGCAGTACGTC.

The chain links TRBV29-1 to TRBJ2-5; D gene uncertain. The V end lost 6 bases, the J end lost 2 bases, and 7 bases lay between the germline ends. Germline V CDR1 and CDR2: SQVTM, ANQGSEA. CDR3 size: 11 residues. The CDR3 reads CSVLRQETQYF. The CDR3 nucleotides read TGCAGCGTCTTAAGGCAAGAGACCCAGTACTTC. The full variable domain, its missing parts supplied by reference TRBV29-1 and TRBJ2-5, is SAVISQKPSRDICQRGTSLTIQCQVDSQVTMMFWYRQQPGQSLTLIATANQGSEATYESGFVIDKFPISRPNLTFSTLTVSNMSPEDSSIYLCSVLRQETQYFGPGTRLLVL.

The table lists this clone with a few counts. V usage is TRBV7-8 and J usage is TRBJ2-7, with a weak D call TRBD2 (5 bases). The germline CDR1 and CDR2 sequences are SGHVS and FQNEAQ. V was trimmed by 1 base and J by 4 bases, leaving 11 bases between them. The CDR3 consists of 14 residues. As DNA, the CDR3 is TGTGCCAGCAGCTTAGTGAACAGCGGATACGAGCAGTACGTC. Protein: CASSLVNSGYEQYV.

The V call is TRBV7-2, the J call TRBJ1-3; 8 nucleotides align to TRBD1. Trimming took 1 base from V and 8 from J; bases not matched to a gene: 10. The length of the CDR3 is 16 residues. Per germline, CDR1 SGHTA and CDR2 FQGNSA. CDR3: CASSLGPGGNMDTIYF. In DNA form, the CDR3 reads TGTGCCAGCAGCTTAGGCCCAGGGGGCAATATGGACACCATATATTTT. The variable domain in full, completed from reference TRBV7-2 and TRBJ1-3, reads GAGVSQSPSNKVTEKGKDVELRCDPISGHTALYWYRQSLGQGLEFLIYFQGNSAPDKSGLPSDRFSAERTGGSVSTLTIQRTQQEDSAVYLCASSLGPGGNMDTIYFGEGSWLTVV.

This clone occurred a few times. The chain joins TRBV24-1 to TRBJ2-7, with no clear D. The germline V gene encodes CDR1 KGHDR and CDR2 SFDVKD. The CDR3 has 16 amino acids. The ends were cut back, 4 bases at V and 2 bases at J, with 17 bases in the middle. CDR3 DNA: TGTGCCACCAGTGACGGATTCCGGACGCCAACCTACGAGCAGTACGTC. Protein sequence: CATSDGFRTPTYEQYV.

This clone was counted between two and nine times. The J gene is TRBJ2-2, the V gene TRBV7-2; TRBD2 aligns across 9 bases. Germline V gives CDR1 SGHTA, CDR2 FQGNSA. This CDR3 is 16 amino acids long. The V segment lost 5 bases and the J segment 2 bases; nucleotides outside the gene matches: 6. CDR3 loop: CASSLQAGGNTGELFF. The CDR3 region has the DNA TGTGCCAGCAGCCTCCAAGCGGGGGGTAACACCGGGGAGCTGTTTTTT.

The gene calls are TRBV4-2 and TRBJ2-3, with TRBD2 identical over 8 bases. The germline CDR1 and CDR2 sequences are LGHNA and YNFKEQ. The CDR3 totals 16 residues. V lost 0 bases, J lost 4 bases, and 6 bases stayed unmatched. The CDR3 here is CASSQDWTSLPDTQYF. The CDR3 coding sequence is TGTGCCAGCAGCCAAGACTGGACTAGCTTACCAGATACGCAGTATTTT.